This T cell receptor (beta chain) derives from a study of T cells after yellow fever vaccination. Concerning this clonotype: One base away lies a much larger clone, so this may be a sequencing read error.

5'RACE template switching generated TCR cDNA, adding a universal primer site and UMIs. TCRdb re-called the 5' RACE reads with MiXCR, one entry per CDR3 protein. The sample records over 130,000 distinct CDR3 sequences, 7% to 9% being singletons. Sequences were derived from CD4+ T cells sorted from PBMCs, sampled 5 days after the yellow fever booster vaccination. The receptor was isolated from a man aged 25-40 years who received the YFV17D yellow fever vaccine.

The CDR3 reads CARSEARGPLAGELFF. The DNA of the CDR3 is TGTGCCCGCAGTGAAGCGAGGGGGCCCCTCGCCGGGGAGCTGTTTTTT. The chain is built from TRBV25-1 and TRBJ2-2, with 7 bases matching TRBD1. Germline CDR1 is MGHDK and CDR2 is SYGVNS. The CDR3 is made up of 16 amino acids.